The sequence of this T cell receptor (beta chain) was determined in a study of early T cells in non-severe SARS-CoV-2 infection. Study-level background: Chains were unpaired, as sequencing was done on bulk RNA from unsorted whole blood. Whole-study results and caveats: CD4 and private specificities were missed by VDJdb matching, which favored anti-spike CD8 responses.

The germline gives CDR1 DFQATT, CDR2 SNEGSKA (reference sequence). This CDR3 has 15 residues. Trimming shortened V by 0 bases and J by 3 bases, and 14 bases separated the two germline ends. Individual cDNA molecules received unique molecular identifiers. TCRdb re-called the 5' RACE reads with MiXCR, one entry per CDR3 protein. The profile shows 68,000 or so distinct CDR3 sequences, under 15% of them singletons. This clonotype was found many times. Antigen unknown. V is TRBV20-1 and J is TRBJ2-5; the D gene could be TRBD1 or TRBD2 (6 bases each). Sequenced material: whole blood. The receptor comes from an adult who was a healthcare worker with PCR-confirmed SARS-CoV-2 infection or an uninfected control (not recorded which). This CDR3 is CSARDPGAVEETQYF. In DNA form, the CDR3 reads TGCAGTGCTAGAGATCCGGGGGCGGTGGAAGAGACCCAGTACTTC.